Below, 26 T cell receptor beta chains from the same sample are listed, as sequenced in a study of T cell responses to AZD1222 COVID-19 vaccine. Only in-frame clones appear in the TCRdb table, and some are missing; sequencing was by immunoSEQ multiplex PCR. The sample lists more than 100,000 clones; around 92% were seen once. Specimen: peripheral blood, collected 28 days after the second AZD1222 dose. The origin of the receptors is an adult who received the AZD1222 COVID-19 vaccine.

This chain joins TRBV25-1 and TRBJ2-1, with 12 bases lining up with TRBD2. CDR3 size: 18 residues. From germline, CDR1 is MGHDK and CDR2 SYGVNS. Unmatched junction bases numbered 7, after V lost 4 bases and J lost 0 bases. The CDR3 loop is CASSGTSGGQSSYNEQFF. In DNA, the CDR3 is TGTGCCAGCAGTGGCACTAGCGGGGGGCAGAGCTCCTACAATGAGCAGTTCTTC.

The chain links TRBV6-4 to TRBJ2-6; the match to TRBD1 covers 7 bases. This CDR3 spans 16 amino acids. Germline values: CDR1 MRHNA, CDR2 SNTAGT. The V gene end was trimmed by 0 bases and the J gene end by 2 bases; junction bases not matched to a gene: 1. CDR3 sequence (DNA): TGTGCCAGCAGTGACTCAGGGGGCGCTGGGGCCAACGTCCTGACTTTC. Protein product: CASSDSGGAGANVLTF.

J is TRBJ2-1 and V is TRBV11-2; 11 nucleotides match TRBD2. Germline lookup yields CDR1 SGHAT and CDR2 FQNNGV. V shed 5 bases and J 5 bases; nucleotides not matched to a gene: 5. This CDR3 is built from 15 residues. The CDR3 nucleotides read TGTGCCAGCAGCCAACTAGCGGGGGCCCACAATGAGCAGTTCTTC. This codes for CASSQLAGAHNEQFF. Using reference TRBV11-2 and TRBJ2-1 for the parts outside the CDR3, the full variable domain is EAGVAQSPRYKIIEKRQSVAFWCNPISGHATLYWYQQILGQGPKLLIQFQNNGVVDDSQLPKDRFSAERLKGVDSTLKIQPAKLEDSAVYLCASSQLAGAHNEQFFGPGTRLTVL.

This clone was observed a handful of times. CDR3 amino acids: CSVTTGLAGYNEQFF. CDR3 nucleotides: TGCAGCGTAACGACCGGGCTAGCGGGTTACAATGAGCAGTTCTTC. The V and J genes are TRBV29-1 and TRBJ2-1; the match to TRBD2 covers 8 bases. The CDR3 runs to 15 residues. Unmatched junction bases numbered 11, after V lost 6 bases and J lost 4 bases. Germline-derived CDR1 and CDR2 are SQVTM and ANQGSEA.

The CDR3 here is CASWNQWATDTQYF. DNA of the CDR3: TGTGCCAGCTGGAATCAGTGGGCCACAGATACGCAGTATTTT. This chain connects TRBV5-4 to TRBJ2-3; D gene unclear. V was pared by 7 bases and J by 2 bases, with 14 bases between. From germline, CDR1 is SGHNT and CDR2 YYREEE (reference sequence). The CDR3 totals 14 residues.

There are a few counts of this clone. V is TRBV19 and J is TRBJ1-2; a possible D gene is TRBD1 (6 bases). Germline V gene sequence: CDR1 LNHDA, CDR2 SQIVND (reference sequence). The CDR3 is 15 amino acids. Trimming took off 3 bases at V and 4 bases at J, with 15 bases between the two ends. CDR3 sequence: CASSIGVGRGYGYTF. The DNA of the CDR3 is TGTGCCAGTAGTATCGGCGTGGGCAGGGGCTATGGCTACACCTTC.

The chain carries TRBV13 and TRBJ1-2, with a tentative D call TRBD1 (6 bases). Per germline, CDR1 PRHDT and CDR2 FYEKMQ (reference sequence). CDR3 size: 15 residues. The V end lost 5 bases, the J end lost 5 bases, and 18 bases lay between the germline ends. CDR3 residues: CASSIQGLGIYGYTF. In DNA, the CDR3 is TGTGCCAGCAGCATACAGGGTCTCGGCATTTATGGCTACACCTTC.

V and J are TRBV29-1 and TRBJ2-1, with D unclear. Germline V CDR1 and CDR2: SQVTM, ANQGSEA. The CDR3 spans 13 residues. The V end lost 3 bases, the J end lost 8 bases, and 14 bases lay between the germline ends. This CDR3 is CSVELDVLDEQFF. The CDR3 DNA follows: TGCAGCGTTGAGCTGGATGTCTTGGATGAGCAGTTCTTC.

The genes are TRBV5-5 and TRBJ1-1; D is unclear. V gave up 5 bases and J gave up 1 base, with 9 bases separating them. This CDR3 region has 13 residues. CDR1 and CDR2 from the germline V gene are SGHKS and YYEKEE (reference sequence). This chain's CDR3 is CASRGEGNTEAFF. CDR3 DNA: TGTGCCAGCAGGGGCGAAGGGAACACTGAAGCTTTCTTT.

The rearrangement joins TRBV9 to TRBJ2-1, with D perhaps TRBD2 (5 bases). The CDR3 is 14 residues long. Trimming left V 2 bases short and J 4 bases short, with 10 bases between. Germline lookup yields CDR1 SGDLS and CDR2 YYNGEE. The CDR3 nucleotides are TGTGCCAGCAGCGTCGGAGGAAGATACAATGAGCAGTTCTTC. Translating it yields CASSVGGRYNEQFF. Based on the CDR3 plus reference TRBV9 and TRBJ2-1, the full variable domain is DSGVTQTPKHLITATGQRVTLRCSPRSGDLSVYWYQQSLDQGLQFLIQYYNGEERAKGNILERFSAQQFPDLHSELNLSSLELGDSALYFCASSVGGRYNEQFFGPGTRLTVL.

The chain uses TRBV29-1 and TRBJ2-3; the D gene is possibly TRBD1 (6 bases). Germline V gene sequence: CDR1 SQVTM, CDR2 ANQGSEA. The CDR3 is 15 residues long. Trimming removed 4 bases from V and 0 bases from J, with 14 bases in between. In DNA, the CDR3 is TGCAGCGTTGGGGATACAGGGCATAGCACAGATACGCAGTATTTT. The encoded protein is CSVGDTGHSTDTQYF.

The chain employs TRBV27 and TRBJ1-2, with unresolved D. CDR1 and CDR2 from the germline V gene are MNHEY and SMNVEV (reference sequence). V gave up 8 bases and J gave up 5 bases, with 12 bases separating them. CDR3 length: 12 amino acids. The CDR3 loop reads CASSGKGYGYTF. The CDR3 DNA reads TGTGCCAGCTCGGGGAAGGGATATGGCTACACCTTC.

This chain links TRBV5-1 with TRBJ1-5; D uncertain. Trimming took 2 bases from V and 8 from J, leaving 17 bases between them. From germline, CDR1 is SGHRS and CDR2 YFSETQ. This CDR3 has 15 residues. The chain's CDR3 is CASSFAGVPEEPQHF. The CDR3 DNA reads as TGCGCCAGCAGCTTCGCCGGGGTCCCCGAAGAGCCCCAGCATTTT.

The genes are TRBV7-2 and TRBJ2-1; 11 nucleotides align to TRBD2. This CDR3 spans 16 amino acids. Trimming removed 6 bases from V and 8 bases from J; junction bases left unmatched: 12. Germline lookup yields CDR1 SGHTA and CDR2 FQGNSA. The CDR3: CASRAPGLAGEDEQFF. The DNA for the CDR3 is TGTGCCAGCAGGGCGCCAGGACTAGCGGGTGAGGATGAGCAGTTCTTC.

This clone was counted a single time. The J gene is TRBJ1-5, the V gene TRBV18; D not resolved. From germline, CDR1 is KGHSH and CDR2 LQKENI. The ends were cut back, 0 bases at V and 0 bases at J, with 12 bases in the middle. This CDR3 is built from 17 residues. Written as DNA, the CDR3 is TGTGCCAGCTCACCACCGTCTTCACCTGGTAGCAATCAGCCCCAGCATTTT. Its translation: CASSPPSSPGSNQPQHF.

There are many counts of this clone. The gene calls are TRBV21-1 and TRBJ2-7; TRBD2 reflects the table's D call only, with no check against the DNA. TRBV21-1 is a pseudogene locus. The CDR3 has 18 amino acids. The CDR3 DNA sequence: TGTGCCAGCAGCAAAGGTGAGCTAGCGGGAATCCGCTCCTACGAGCAGTACGTC. Translation: CASSKGELAGIRSYEQYV.

The CDR3 nucleotides read TGTGCCTGGGGGGGACAGGGAGCTAACTATGGCTACACCTTC. This sequence encodes CAWGGQGANYGYTF. J is TRBJ1-2 and V is TRBV30; 9 bases are a match to TRBD1. V was clipped by 5 bases and J by 0 bases; unmatched bases: 4. CDR3 length equals 14 residues. Germline V CDR1 and CDR2: GTSNPN, SVGIG (reference sequence).

The V gene is TRBV6-6, the J gene TRBJ2-2, with D unresolved. The CDR3 is 15 amino acids. With 0 bases removed from V and 5 bases from J, the gap between germline ends came to 10 bases. Germline V gene sequence: CDR1 MNHNY, CDR2 SVGAGI (reference sequence). Written as DNA, the CDR3 is TGTGCCAGCAGTTACTCCGGGTCCAATACCGGGGAGCTGTTTTTT. It is translated as CASSYSGSNTGELFF.

This chain connects TRBV7-9 to TRBJ1-6; D is ambiguous. Germline assignment: CDR1 SEHNR and CDR2 FQNEAQ (reference sequence). The V end lost 1 base, the J end lost 7 bases, and 14 bases lay between the germline ends. The CDR3 has 16 amino acids. The CDR3 region is CASSLVVSRGNSPLHF. The CDR3 nucleotides are TGTGCCAGCAGCTTAGTAGTATCACGTGGGAATTCACCCCTCCACTTT.

This clone has just one count. CDR3: CASIPGGLQETQYF. CDR3 in DNA: TGTGCCAGCATCCCCGGGGGGCTCCAAGAGACCCAGTACTTC. The V call is TRBV7-2, the J call TRBJ2-5; D is perhaps TRBD2 (7 bases). Per the germline V gene, CDR1 is SGHTA and CDR2 is FQGNSA. V was cut by 7 bases and J by 1 base, with 13 bases left in between. This CDR3 has 14 amino acids.

The chain combines TRBV9 with TRBJ2-7, with 7 bases matching TRBD1. This CDR3 is 15 amino acids long. V shed 0 bases and J 4 bases; nucleotides not matched to a gene: 7. Germline V gene lookup returns CDR1 SGDLS and CDR2 YYNGEE. The CDR3 spells CASSVAWEQGYEQYF. In DNA form, the CDR3 reads TGTGCCAGCAGCGTAGCTTGGGAACAGGGGTACGAGCAGTACTTC.

This chain joins TRBV28 and TRBJ2-1; a possible D gene is TRBD1 (6 bases). Trimming cost V 2 bases and J 5 bases, with 13 bases left between them. This CDR3 contains 15 residues. The germline CDR1 and CDR2 sequences are MDHEN and SYDVKM. CDR3: CASSLGRGSHNEQFF. The CDR3 DNA reads TGTGCCAGCAGTTTAGGAAGGGGGAGTCACAATGAGCAGTTCTTC.

The genes are TRBV9 and TRBJ1-1; D gene ambiguous. The CDR3 runs 15 residues. Per the germline V gene, CDR1 is SGDLS and CDR2 is YYNGEE. V lost 0 bases and J lost 0, with 9 bases in between. The CDR3 region has the DNA TGTGCCAGCAGCGTAGGTGGGGTGTTGAACACTGAAGCTTTCTTT. Its translation is CASSVGGVLNTEAFF.

This chain uses TRBV5-6 with TRBJ1-2; D not certain. Germline CDR1 SGHDT, CDR2 YYEEEE. There are 11 residues in the CDR3. V was clipped by 2 bases and J by 10 bases, with 9 bases between them. The CDR3 sequence is CASSFVASYTF. CDR3 sequence (DNA): TGTGCCAGCAGCTTCGTGGCGTCCTACACCTTC.

V gene TRBV5-4 combines with J gene TRBJ1-2, with a weak D call TRBD1 (5 bases). Trimming took off 0 bases at V and 10 bases at J, with 13 bases between the two ends. Germline-derived CDR1 and CDR2 are SGHNT and YYREEE (reference sequence). This CDR3 region has 13 residues. CDR3 sequence reads: CASSLEAGRAYTF. In DNA, the CDR3 is TGTGCCAGCAGCTTGGAGGCAGGGAGGGCCTACACCTTC.

The CDR3 is CAISDAGSYNEQFF. CDR3 nucleotide sequence: TGTGCCATCAGTGACGCGGGCTCCTACAATGAGCAGTTCTTC. This rearrangement joins TRBV10-3 to TRBJ2-1, with a weak D call TRBD2 (5 bases). This CDR3 spans 14 amino acids. From germline, CDR1 is ENHRY and CDR2 SYGVKD. The V and J ends lost 3 bases and 0 bases respectively, with 6 bases between them.